A selection of T cell receptor beta chains follows, all from one sample in a study of OX40 agonist ivuxolimab in advanced cancers. Clones were read by immunoSEQ multiplex PCR, and TCRdb kept only the in-frame ones, dropping some. The repertoire has more than 50,000 clones, around nine tenths of them found once; the top ten carry roughly 0.5%. This material consisted of CD4+ or CD8+ T cells sorted from blood, taken in a trial of the OX40 agonist ivuxolimab. The source is an adult with an advanced solid tumor such as melanoma, head and neck, liver or kidney cancer. Each CDR3 is given with its conserved first and last residue. The order of the fields is J gene, V gene, clone size, D gene, CDR3 DNA, CDR3 protein. A D gene is named only where the DNA matches it firmly. Some rows have no size entry. The others give once, few or many, or a class for an expanded clone.

j_call: TRBJ2-7; v_call: TRBV28; clone_size: .; d_call: TRBD2; cdr3_nt: TGTGCCAGCAGTAACGCCGGGGAGGGGTCCTACGAGCAGTACTTC; cdr3_aa: CASSNAGEGSYEQYF
j_call: TRBJ1-1; v_call: TRBV27; clone_size: .; d_call: .; cdr3_nt: TGTGCCAGCAGTTTATCGCCCGGGAGTGCCACTGAAGCTTTCTTT; cdr3_aa: CASSLSPGSATEAFF
j_call: TRBJ1-5; v_call: TRBV28; clone_size: .; d_call: .; cdr3_nt: TGTGCCAGCAGTACCGGACAGCGCTACAATCAGCCCCAGCATTTT; cdr3_aa: CASSTGQRYNQPQHF
j_call: TRBJ2-2; v_call: TRBV28; clone_size: few; d_call: .; cdr3_nt: TGTGCCAGCAGTTCGTCGACGTACACCGGGGAGCTGTTTTTT; cdr3_aa: CASSSSTYTGELFF
j_call: TRBJ1-1; v_call: TRBV5-1; clone_size: .; d_call: .; cdr3_nt: TGCGCCAGCAGCTTGGACAGTGGGGACACTGAAGCTTTCTTT; cdr3_aa: CASSLDSGDTEAFF
j_call: TRBJ2-3; v_call: TRBV6-1; clone_size: .; d_call: .; cdr3_nt: TGTGCCAGCAGTGCTCAGGGGAAGGGAATAAGTCGCGCAGATACGCAGTATTTT; cdr3_aa: CASSAQGKGISRADTQYF
j_call: TRBJ2-1; v_call: TRBV11-3; clone_size: .; d_call: TRBD2; cdr3_nt: TGTGCCAGCAGCGTCCACGGGGGGTCGAGCTCCTACAATGAGCAGTTCTTC; cdr3_aa: CASSVHGGSSSYNEQFF
j_call: TRBJ2-5; v_call: TRBV5-5; clone_size: .; d_call: .; cdr3_nt: TGTGCCAGCAGCTTGGTCGCTCAGGAGACCCAGTACTTC; cdr3_aa: CASSLVAQETQYF
j_call: TRBJ2-3; v_call: TRBV18; clone_size: .; d_call: .; cdr3_nt: TGTGCCAGCTCACCACCAACTAGCCGGGATACGCAGTATTTT; cdr3_aa: CASSPPTSRDTQYF
j_call: TRBJ2-7; v_call: TRBV27; clone_size: .; d_call: TRBD1; cdr3_nt: TGTGCCAGCAGTCGCCTCGGGACAGCATCCTACGAGCAGTACTTC; cdr3_aa: CASSRLGTASYEQYF
j_call: TRBJ2-3; v_call: TRBV7-3; clone_size: .; d_call: .; cdr3_nt: TGTGCCAGCAGCTTATCCGGCGGAACAGATACGCAGTATTTT; cdr3_aa: CASSLSGGTDTQYF
j_call: TRBJ2-2; v_call: TRBV5-4; clone_size: few; d_call: .; cdr3_nt: TGTGCCAGCAGCTTAACCGGGACTGCGAACACCGGGGAGCTGTTTTTT; cdr3_aa: CASSLTGTANTGELFF
j_call: TRBJ1-5; v_call: TRBV15; clone_size: once; d_call: TRBD1; cdr3_nt: TGTGCCACCAGCAGAGAGACAGGGGGCTGGCAGCCCCAGCATTTT; cdr3_aa: CATSRETGGWQPQHF
j_call: TRBJ1-2; v_call: TRBV7-3; clone_size: .; d_call: .; cdr3_nt: TGTGCCAGCAGCTTAACAGGTCTTCGCTGGAGCTTC; cdr3_aa: CASSLTGLRWSF
j_call: TRBJ2-5; v_call: TRBV6-6; clone_size: .; d_call: .; cdr3_nt: TGTGCCAGCAGTTACTCCTACTACCAAGAGACCCAGTACTTC; cdr3_aa: CASSYSYYQETQYF
j_call: TRBJ2-2; v_call: TRBV5-1; clone_size: .; d_call: .; cdr3_nt: TGCGCCAGCAGACAGGACAGCTTCGCCGGGGAGCTGTTTTTT; cdr3_aa: CASRQDSFAGELFF
j_call: TRBJ1-2; v_call: TRBV10-3; clone_size: .; d_call: .; cdr3_nt: TGTGCCATCAGTGACCACTCTAACTATGGCTACACCTTC; cdr3_aa: CAISDHSNYGYTF
j_call: TRBJ2-2; v_call: TRBV6-6; clone_size: .; d_call: .; cdr3_nt: TGTGCCAGCAGGAACACAGGGAACACCGGGGAGCTGTTTTTT; cdr3_aa: CASRNTGNTGELFF
j_call: TRBJ2-1; v_call: TRBV5-1; clone_size: .; d_call: TRBD2; cdr3_nt: TGCGCCAGCAGCTTGGTACTAGCGGGCAATGAGCAGTTCTTC; cdr3_aa: CASSLVLAGNEQFF
j_call: TRBJ2-5; v_call: TRBV5-1; clone_size: .; d_call: TRBD1; cdr3_nt: TGCGCCAGCAGCTCCGGACAGGGGGAAGAGACCCAGTACTTC; cdr3_aa: CASSSGQGEETQYF
j_call: TRBJ1-1; v_call: TRBV6-9; clone_size: .; d_call: .; cdr3_nt: TGTGCCACTCGCGGGTATGGGGAAGGGAGGAACACTGAAGCTTTCTTT; cdr3_aa: CATRGYGEGRNTEAFF
j_call: TRBJ2-3; v_call: TRBV30; clone_size: .; d_call: .; cdr3_nt: TGTGCCTGGAGTGTAAAGGGCGGCACAGATACGCAGTATTTT; cdr3_aa: CAWSVKGGTDTQYF
j_call: TRBJ1-5; v_call: TRBV28; clone_size: .; d_call: .; cdr3_nt: TGTGCCAGCAGTGTCCCGGGGGGCAATCAGCCCCAGCATTTT; cdr3_aa: CASSVPGGNQPQHF
j_call: TRBJ1-3; v_call: TRBV4-3; clone_size: .; d_call: .; cdr3_nt: TGCGCCAGCAGCCAAGAAAGGGGAAACACCATATATTTT; cdr3_aa: CASSQERGNTIYF
j_call: TRBJ1-4; v_call: TRBV2; clone_size: .; d_call: .; cdr3_nt: TGTGCCACCAAGAAGGACCGAGTTGGCGAAAAACTGTTTTTT; cdr3_aa: CATKKDRVGEKLFF
j_call: TRBJ2-5; v_call: TRBV4-2; clone_size: .; d_call: TRBD2; cdr3_nt: TGTGCCAGCAGCCCGCTGACTAGCGGGGTACCAGAGACCCAGTACTTC; cdr3_aa: CASSPLTSGVPETQYF
j_call: TRBJ1-1; v_call: TRBV6-5; clone_size: few; d_call: .; cdr3_nt: TGTGCCAGCAGTTTACGGGGTGAAGCTTTCTTT; cdr3_aa: CASSLRGEAFF
j_call: TRBJ2-6; v_call: TRBV5-1; clone_size: once; d_call: .; cdr3_nt: TGCGCCAGCAGTAGCGGGACAGGGTCGTCTGGGGCCAACGTCCTGACTTTC; cdr3_aa: CASSSGTGSSGANVLTF
j_call: TRBJ2-7; v_call: TRBV18; clone_size: .; d_call: TRBD2; cdr3_nt: TGTGCCAGCTCACCTCCGGGACTAGCTTACGAGCAGTACTTC; cdr3_aa: CASSPPGLAYEQYF
j_call: TRBJ2-3; v_call: TRBV7-2; clone_size: .; d_call: .; cdr3_nt: TGTGCCAGCAGCTTGGGGACGCAGTATTTT; cdr3_aa: CASSLGTQYF
j_call: TRBJ1-5; v_call: TRBV7-2; clone_size: .; d_call: .; cdr3_nt: TGTGCCAGCAGCTTAGGAGGGAATGTAGGCAATCAGCCCCAGCATTTT; cdr3_aa: CASSLGGNVGNQPQHF
j_call: TRBJ1-1; v_call: TRBV9; clone_size: .; d_call: .; cdr3_nt: TGTGCCAGCAGCGTCGGACCGCACACTGAAGCTTTCTTT; cdr3_aa: CASSVGPHTEAFF